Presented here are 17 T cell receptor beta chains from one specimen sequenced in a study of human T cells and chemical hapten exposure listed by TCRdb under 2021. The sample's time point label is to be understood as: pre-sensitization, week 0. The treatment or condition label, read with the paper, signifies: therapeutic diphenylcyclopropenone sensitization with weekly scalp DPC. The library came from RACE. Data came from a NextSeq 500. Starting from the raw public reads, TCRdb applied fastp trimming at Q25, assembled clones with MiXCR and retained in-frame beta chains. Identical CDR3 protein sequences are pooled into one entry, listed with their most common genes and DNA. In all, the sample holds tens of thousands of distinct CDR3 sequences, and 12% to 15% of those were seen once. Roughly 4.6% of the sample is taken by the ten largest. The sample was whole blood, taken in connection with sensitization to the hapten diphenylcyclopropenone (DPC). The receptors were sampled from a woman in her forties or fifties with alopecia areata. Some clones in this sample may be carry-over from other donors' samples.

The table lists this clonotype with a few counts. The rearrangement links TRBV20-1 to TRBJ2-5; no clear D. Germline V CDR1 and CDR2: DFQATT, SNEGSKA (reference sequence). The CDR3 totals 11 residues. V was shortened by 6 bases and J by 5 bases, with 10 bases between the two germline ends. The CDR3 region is CSAPWSETQYF. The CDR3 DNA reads TGCAGTGCCCCGTGGTCGGAGACCCAGTACTTC.

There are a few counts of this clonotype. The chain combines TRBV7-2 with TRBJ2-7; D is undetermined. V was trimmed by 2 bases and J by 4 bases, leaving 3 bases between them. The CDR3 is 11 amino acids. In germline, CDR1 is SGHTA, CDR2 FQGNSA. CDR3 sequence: CASSLIYEQYF. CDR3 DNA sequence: TGTGCCAGCAGCTTAATTTACGAGCAGTACTTC.

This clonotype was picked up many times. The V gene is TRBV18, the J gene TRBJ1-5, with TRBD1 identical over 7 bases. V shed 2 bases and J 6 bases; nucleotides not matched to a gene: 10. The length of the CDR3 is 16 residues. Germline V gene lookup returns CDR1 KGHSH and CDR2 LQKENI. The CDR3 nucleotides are TGTGCCAGCTCACCATCACGGTCAGGGGGGAGTCAGCCCCAGCATTTT. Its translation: CASSPSRSGGSQPQHF.

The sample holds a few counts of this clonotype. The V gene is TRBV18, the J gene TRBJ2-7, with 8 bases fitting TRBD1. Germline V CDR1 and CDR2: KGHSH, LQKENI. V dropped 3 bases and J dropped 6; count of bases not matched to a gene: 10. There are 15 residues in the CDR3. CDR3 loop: CASSPLDRGRPEQYF. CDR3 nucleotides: TGTGCCAGCTCACCCCTCGACAGGGGAAGGCCCGAGCAGTACTTC.

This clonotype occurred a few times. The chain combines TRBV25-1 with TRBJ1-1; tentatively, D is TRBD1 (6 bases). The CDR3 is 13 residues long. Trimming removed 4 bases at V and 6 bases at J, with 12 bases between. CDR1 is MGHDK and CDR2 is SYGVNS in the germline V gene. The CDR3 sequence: CASSVEGGSEAFF. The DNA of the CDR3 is TGTGCCAGCAGTGTGGAGGGGGGCTCTGAAGCTTTCTTT.

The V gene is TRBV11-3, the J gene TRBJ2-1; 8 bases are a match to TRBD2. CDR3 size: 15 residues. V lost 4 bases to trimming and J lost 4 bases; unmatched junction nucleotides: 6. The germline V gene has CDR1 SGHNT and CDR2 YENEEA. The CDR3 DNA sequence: TGTGCCAGCAGCTCACGCGGGAGGTCATACAATGAGCAGTTCTTC. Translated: CASSSRGRSYNEQFF.

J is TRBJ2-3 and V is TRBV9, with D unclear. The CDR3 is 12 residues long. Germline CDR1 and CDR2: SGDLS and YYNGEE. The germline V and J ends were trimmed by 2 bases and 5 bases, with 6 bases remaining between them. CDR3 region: CASSVRGDTQYF. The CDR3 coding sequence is TGTGCCAGCAGCGTTAGAGGAGATACGCAGTATTTT.

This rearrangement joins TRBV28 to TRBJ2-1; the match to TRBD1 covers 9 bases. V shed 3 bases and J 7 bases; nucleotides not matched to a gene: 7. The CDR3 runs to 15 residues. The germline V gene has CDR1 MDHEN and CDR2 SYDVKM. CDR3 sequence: CASSLGGTGWNEQFF. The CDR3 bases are TGTGCCAGCAGTTTGGGCGGGACAGGGTGGAATGAGCAGTTCTTC.

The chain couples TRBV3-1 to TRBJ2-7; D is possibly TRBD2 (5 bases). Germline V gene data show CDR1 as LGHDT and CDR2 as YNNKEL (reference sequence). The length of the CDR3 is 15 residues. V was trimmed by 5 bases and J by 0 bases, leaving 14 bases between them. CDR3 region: CASSYGVRSSYEQYF. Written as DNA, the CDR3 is TGTGCCAGCAGCTACGGGGTGCGAAGCTCCTACGAGCAGTACTTC.

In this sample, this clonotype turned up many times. DNA of the CDR3: TGCAGTGCTCCGGTACTGGGGGGGGCCACTGAAGCTTTCTTT. Protein: CSAPVLGGATEAFF. The rearrangement links TRBV20-1 to TRBJ1-1, with D possibly being TRBD1 (6 bases). CDR1 and CDR2 from the germline V gene are DFQATT and SNEGSKA (reference sequence). V lost 5 bases to trimming and J lost 4 bases, with 17 bases between them. The CDR3 is 14 amino acids.

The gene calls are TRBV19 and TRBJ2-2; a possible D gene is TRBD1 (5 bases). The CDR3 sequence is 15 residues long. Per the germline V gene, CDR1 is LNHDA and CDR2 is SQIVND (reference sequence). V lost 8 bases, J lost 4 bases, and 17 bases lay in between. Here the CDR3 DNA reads TGTGCCAGTTCTGTCGGGCAGGGATCCACCGGGGAGCTGTTTTTT. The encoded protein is CASSVGQGSTGELFF.

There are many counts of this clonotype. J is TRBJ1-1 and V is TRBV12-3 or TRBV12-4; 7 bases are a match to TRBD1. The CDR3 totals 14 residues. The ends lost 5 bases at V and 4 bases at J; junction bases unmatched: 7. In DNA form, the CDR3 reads TGTGCCAGCAGTCCACAGGGGTTTGTCACTGAAGCTTTCTTT. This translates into CASSPQGFVTEAFF.

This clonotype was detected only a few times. CDR3 coding DNA: TGCAGTGCTAGAGACGGGGTTCAGGGGGCGGGCTACGAGCAGTACTTC. It codes for CSARDGVQGAGYEQYF. The chain employs TRBV20-1 and TRBJ2-7; 8 bases are a match to TRBD1. J gave up 3 bases and V 0 bases, and 10 bases lay outside the gene matches. The CDR3 spans 16 residues. Germline V CDR1 and CDR2: DFQATT, SNEGSKA (reference sequence).

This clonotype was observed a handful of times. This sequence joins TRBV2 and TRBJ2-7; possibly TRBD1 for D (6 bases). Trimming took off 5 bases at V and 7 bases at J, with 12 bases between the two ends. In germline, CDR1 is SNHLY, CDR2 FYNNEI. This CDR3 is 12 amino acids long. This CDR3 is CASSYGTLEQYF. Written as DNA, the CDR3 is TGTGCCAGCAGTTACGGGACATTGGAGCAGTACTTC.

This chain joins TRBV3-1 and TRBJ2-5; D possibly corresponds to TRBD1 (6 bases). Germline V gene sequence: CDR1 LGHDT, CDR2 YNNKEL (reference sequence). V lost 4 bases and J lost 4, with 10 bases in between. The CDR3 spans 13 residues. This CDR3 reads CASSLTGSETQYF. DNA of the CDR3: TGTGCCAGCAGCCTTACAGGGTCAGAGACCCAGTACTTC.

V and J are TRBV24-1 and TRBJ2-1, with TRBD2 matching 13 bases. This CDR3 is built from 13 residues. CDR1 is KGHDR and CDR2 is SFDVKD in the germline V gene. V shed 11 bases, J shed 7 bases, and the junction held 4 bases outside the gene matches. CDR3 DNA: TGTGCCAGCGGGACTAGCGGGAATAATGAGCAGTTCTTC. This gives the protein CASGTSGNNEQFF.

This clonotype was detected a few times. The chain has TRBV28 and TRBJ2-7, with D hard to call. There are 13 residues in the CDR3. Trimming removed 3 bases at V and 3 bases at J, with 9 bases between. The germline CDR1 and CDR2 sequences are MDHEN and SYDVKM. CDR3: CASSLEGIYEQYF. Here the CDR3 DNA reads TGTGCCAGCAGTTTGGAAGGGATCTACGAGCAGTACTTC.